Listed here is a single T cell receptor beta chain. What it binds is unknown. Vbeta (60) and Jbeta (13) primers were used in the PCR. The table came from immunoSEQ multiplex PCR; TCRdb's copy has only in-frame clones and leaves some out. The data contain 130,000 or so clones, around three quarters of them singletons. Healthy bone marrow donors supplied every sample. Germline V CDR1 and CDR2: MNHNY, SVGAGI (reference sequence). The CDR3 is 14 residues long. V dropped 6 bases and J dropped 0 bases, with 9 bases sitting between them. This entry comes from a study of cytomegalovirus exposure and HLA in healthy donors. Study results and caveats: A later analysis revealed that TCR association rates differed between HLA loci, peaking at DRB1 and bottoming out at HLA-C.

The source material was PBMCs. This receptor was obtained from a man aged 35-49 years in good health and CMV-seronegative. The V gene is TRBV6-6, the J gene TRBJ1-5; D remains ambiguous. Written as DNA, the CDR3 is TGTGCCAGCAGCTACGGCACTAGCAATCAGCCCCAGCATTTT. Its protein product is CASSYGTSNQPQHF.